This T cell receptor (beta chain) was found in a study of blood T cell repertoires in COVID-19. About the research overall: Sites in the United States, Italy and Spain provided acute and convalescent COVID-19 samples. PBMCs, B-cell-depleted T cells, or T cells provided the cDNA or gDNA that made up the material.

In the authors' methods: From reference gene primer amplification, estimates of nucleated cell counts were derived. Data came from immunoSEQ multiplex PCR; TCRdb stores just in-frame clones and leaves some out. V, J and clone size derive from that table, while D and trimming were established from the DNA sequence. Here the sample spans roughly 250,000 clones, around 81% being singletons. Germline-derived CDR1 and CDR2 are LGHNA and YNFKEQ. V lost 4 bases, J lost 2 bases, and 8 bases stayed unmatched. This CDR3 spans 16 amino acids. This receptor was identified in an older woman with active or convalescent COVID-19. The chain carries TRBV4-2 and TRBJ2-7; the match to TRBD2 covers 10 bases. The material sequenced was peripheral blood. DNA of the CDR3: TGTGCCAGCAGCCGGATTCTAGCGGGGGATGCCTACGAGCAGTACTTC. Its translation: CASSRILAGDAYEQYF.